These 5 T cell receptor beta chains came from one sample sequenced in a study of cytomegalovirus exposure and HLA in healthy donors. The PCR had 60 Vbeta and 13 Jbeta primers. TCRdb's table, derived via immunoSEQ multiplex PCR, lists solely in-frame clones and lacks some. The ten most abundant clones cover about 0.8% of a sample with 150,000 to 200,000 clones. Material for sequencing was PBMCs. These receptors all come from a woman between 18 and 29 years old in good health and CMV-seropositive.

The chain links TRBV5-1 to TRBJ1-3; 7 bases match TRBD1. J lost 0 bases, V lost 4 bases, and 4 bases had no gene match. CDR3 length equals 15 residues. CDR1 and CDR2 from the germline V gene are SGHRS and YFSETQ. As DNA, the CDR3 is TGCGCCAGCAGCCAAGGGGGCACCTCTGGAAACACCATATATTTT. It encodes CASSQGGTSGNTIYF.

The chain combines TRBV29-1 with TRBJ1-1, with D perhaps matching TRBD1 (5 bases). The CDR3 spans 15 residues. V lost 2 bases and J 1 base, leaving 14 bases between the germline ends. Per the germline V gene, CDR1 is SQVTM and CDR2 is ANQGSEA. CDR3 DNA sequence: TGCAGCGTTGAAAGGCGAGGGGAGGGGAACACTGAAGCTTTCTTT. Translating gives CSVERRGEGNTEAFF.

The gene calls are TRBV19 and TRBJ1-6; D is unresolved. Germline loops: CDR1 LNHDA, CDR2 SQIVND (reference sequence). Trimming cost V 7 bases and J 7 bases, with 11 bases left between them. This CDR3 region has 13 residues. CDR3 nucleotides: TGTGCCAGTAAGGAGGGTGCCAATTCACCCCTCCACTTT. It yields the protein CASKEGANSPLHF. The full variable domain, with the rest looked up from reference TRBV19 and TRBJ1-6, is DGGITQSPKYLFRKEGQNVTLSCEQNLNHDAMYWYRQDPGQGLRLIYYSQIVNDFQKGDIAEGYSVSREKKESFPLTVTSAQKNPTAFYLCASKEGANSPLHFGNGTRLTVT.

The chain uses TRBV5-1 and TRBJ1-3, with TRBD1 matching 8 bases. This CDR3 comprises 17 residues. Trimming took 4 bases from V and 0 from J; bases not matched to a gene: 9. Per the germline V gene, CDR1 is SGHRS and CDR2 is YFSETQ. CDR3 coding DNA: TGCGCCAGCAGCGGAGGTTCGGGACAGGCCTCTGGAAACACCATATATTTT. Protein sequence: CASSGGSGQASGNTIYF.

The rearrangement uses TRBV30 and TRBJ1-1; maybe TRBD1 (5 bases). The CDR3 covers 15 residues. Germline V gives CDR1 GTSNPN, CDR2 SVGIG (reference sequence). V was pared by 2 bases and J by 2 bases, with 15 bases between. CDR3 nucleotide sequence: TGTGCCTGGAGTACCATTGATGACAGCAACACTGAAGCTTTCTTT. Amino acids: CAWSTIDDSNTEAFF.